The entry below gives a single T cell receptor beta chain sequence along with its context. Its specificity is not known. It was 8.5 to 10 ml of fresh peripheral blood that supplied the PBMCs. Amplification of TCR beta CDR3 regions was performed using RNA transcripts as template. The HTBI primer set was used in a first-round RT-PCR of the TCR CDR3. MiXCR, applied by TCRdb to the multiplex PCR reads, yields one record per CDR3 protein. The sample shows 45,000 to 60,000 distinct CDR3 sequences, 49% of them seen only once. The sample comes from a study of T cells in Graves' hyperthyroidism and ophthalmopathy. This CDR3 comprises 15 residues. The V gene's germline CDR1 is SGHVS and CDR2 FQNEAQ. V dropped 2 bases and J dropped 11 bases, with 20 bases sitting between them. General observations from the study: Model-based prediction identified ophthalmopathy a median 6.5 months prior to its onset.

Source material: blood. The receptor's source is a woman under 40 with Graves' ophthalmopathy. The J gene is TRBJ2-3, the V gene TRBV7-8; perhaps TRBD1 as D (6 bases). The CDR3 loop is CASSLSTGLYNEQYF. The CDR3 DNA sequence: TGTGCCAGCAGCTTAAGCACAGGGCTGTACAATGAGCAGTATTTT.